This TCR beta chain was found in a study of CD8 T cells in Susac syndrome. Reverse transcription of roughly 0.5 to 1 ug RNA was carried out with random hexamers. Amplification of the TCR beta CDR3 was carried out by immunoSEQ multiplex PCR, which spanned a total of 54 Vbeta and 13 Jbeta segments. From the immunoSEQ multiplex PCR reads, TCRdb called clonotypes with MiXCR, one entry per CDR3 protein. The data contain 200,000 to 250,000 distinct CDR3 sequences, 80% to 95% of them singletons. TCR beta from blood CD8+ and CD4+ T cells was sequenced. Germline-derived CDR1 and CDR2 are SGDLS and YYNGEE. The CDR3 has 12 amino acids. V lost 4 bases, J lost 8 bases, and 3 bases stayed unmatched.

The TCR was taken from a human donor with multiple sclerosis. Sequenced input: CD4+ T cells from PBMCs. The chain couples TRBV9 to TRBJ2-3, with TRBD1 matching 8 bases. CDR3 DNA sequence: TGTGCCAGCAGCCCAGGACAGGGTACGCAGTATTTT. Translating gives CASSPGQGTQYF.